A selection of T cell receptor beta chains follows, all from one sample in a study of cytomegalovirus exposure and HLA in healthy donors. Method: immunoSEQ multiplex PCR; TCRdb's copy keeps in-frame clones and lacks some. This table holds fewer than 85,000 clones, approximately 70% found once. Specimen: PBMCs. The receptor set was obtained from a man in his 60s in good health and CMV-seropositive. CDR3s include the opening cysteine and the closing phenylalanine or tryptophan. The order of the fields is D gene, clone size, J gene, V gene, CDR3 DNA, CDR3 protein. The D gene is left open where the match is weak. Size is stated for part of the rows, as once, few or many counts, or as a class when the clone is expanded.

>-|-|TRBJ2-3|TRBV28
TGTGCCAGCAGTTCCAGGACTGCGATCCACACAGATACGCAGTATTTT
CASSSRTAIHTDTQYF
>-|-|TRBJ1-3|TRBV5-1
TGCGCCAGCAGCTTGGAGGAGGCAAGACTATTTTTTGGAAACACCATATATTTT
CASSLEEARLFFGNTIYF
>TRBD1|-|TRBJ2-2|TRBV5-6
TGTGCCAGCAGCGGACAGGGACGCGCCGGGGAGCTGTTTTTT
CASSGQGRAGELFF
>-|-|TRBJ2-2|TRBV2
TGTGCCAGCAGTCCCCCTTGGCACGGGGAGCTGTTTTTT
CASSPPWHGELFF
>TRBD1|once|TRBJ1-2|TRBV11-2
TGTGCCAGCAGCCGCGACAGGGGGCAGGATGGCTACACCTTC
CASSRDRGQDGYTF
>-|-|TRBJ1-4|TRBV13
TGTGCCAGCAGCTTAGCGGGATCAGCGGCCAGAGGTGAAAAACTGTTTTTT
CASSLAGSAARGEKLFF
>TRBD1|-|TRBJ1-1|TRBV30
TGTGTATTCAGACAGGGGGCATTACTTGAAGCTTTCTTT
CVFRQGALLEAFF
>-|once|TRBJ2-2|TRBV6-6
TGTGCCAGCAGTTACACGCGGACTGGGACCGGGGAGCTGTTTTTT
CASSYTRTGTGELFF
>TRBD1|few|TRBJ2-1|TRBV5-6
TGTGCCAGCAGCCTACCGGGGACAGGCCTGAATGAGCAGTTCTTC
CASSLPGTGLNEQFF
>-|few|TRBJ2-7|TRBV27
TGTGCCAGTGGACTTACTCTCTACGAGCAGTACTTC
CASGLTLYEQYF
>-|-|TRBJ2-7|TRBV30
TGTGCCTGGAGTGTCATCTCCTACGAGCAGTACTTC
CAWSVISYEQYF
>TRBD1|-|TRBJ2-7|TRBV28
TGTGCCAGCAGTTCGACAGGGGTGTCCTACGAGCAGTACTTC
CASSSTGVSYEQYF
>-|-|TRBJ2-5|TRBV2
TGTGCCAGCAGTGAAGGGAGAGAGACCCAGTACTTC
CASSEGRETQYF
>-|few|TRBJ2-1|TRBV9
TGTGCCAGCAGCGCCCCGACGGAGCTGTACAATGAGCAGTTCTTC
CASSAPTELYNEQFF
>-|-|TRBJ1-1|TRBV5-1
TGCGCCAGCAGCTTGGATCTTCAGGCAGCTTTCTTT
CASSLDLQAAFF
>TRBD2|-|TRBJ2-7|TRBV5-4
TGTGCCAGCAGCTTAACTAGCGGGGGGTTTGAGGAGCAGTACTTC
CASSLTSGGFEEQYF
>TRBD1|-|TRBJ2-5|TRBV7-9
TGTGCCAGCAGCTTACGACAGGGTGGGGAGACCCAGTACTTC
CASSLRQGGETQYF
>-|-|TRBJ1-5|TRBV19
TGTGCCAGTAGTATTCTCCAGGGTAATCAGCCCCAGCATTTT
CASSILQGNQPQHF
>TRBD1|-|TRBJ1-4|TRBV7-9
TGTGCCAGCAGCTACTCCGGGACAGCCGCAACTAATGAAAAACTGTTTTTT
CASSYSGTAATNEKLFF
>TRBD1|-|TRBJ2-7|TRBV5-1
TGCGCCAGCAGCTTGGGCGACAGGGCCCCTCACGAGCAGTACTTC
CASSLGDRAPHEQYF
>-|-|TRBJ2-1|TRBV25-1
TGTGCCAGCCGTTTCTACAATGAGCAGTTCTTC
CASRFYNEQFF
>TRBD1|few|TRBJ2-7|TRBV6-5
TGTGCCAGCAGTTACTTTGACAGGGGCTACGAGCAGTACTTC
CASSYFDRGYEQYF
>-|-|TRBJ2-7|TRBV11-1
TGTGCCAGCAGCCCCTTCCGAGCCGGTGAGATTTCGGGCGAGCAGTACTTC
CASSPFRAGEISGEQYF
>-|-|TRBJ2-6|TRBV7-6
TGTGCCAGCAGCTTAGGCAGGGGGTTCGGGACTTCCGACGTCCTGACTTTC
CASSLGRGFGTSDVLTF
>-|-|TRBJ2-1|TRBV9
TGTGCCAGCAGCCCGGTTTCATCCTACAATGAGCAGTTCTTC
CASSPVSSYNEQFF
>TRBD1|-|TRBJ1-1|TRBV18
TGTGCCAGCTCACCCGCCCTAGACAGGGGAGCTTTCTTT
CASSPALDRGAFF
>-|-|TRBJ1-1|TRBV28
TGTGGAGCTAGGAGTTTCACTGAAGCTTTCTTT
CGARSFTEAFF
>TRBD1|-|TRBJ1-4|TRBV5-5
TGTGCCAGCAGCTCCACCGACAGGGGAAGGGAAAAACTGTTTTTT
CASSSTDRGREKLFF